These 11 T cell receptor beta chains originate from one sample sequenced in a study of CD8 T cells in Susac syndrome. A quantity of about 0.45 to 1 ug RNA underwent reverse transcription using random hexamers. MiXCR, run by TCRdb on the immunoSEQ multiplex PCR reads, gives a single entry per CDR3 protein. This sample has 80,000 to 95,000 distinct CDR3 sequences, with 94% found just once. Sequenced material: CD8+ T cells from PBMCs. These receptor sequences come from a human donor with Susac syndrome.

J is TRBJ2-7 and V is TRBV7-3; D gene uncertain. V lost 1 base and J 3 bases, leaving 13 bases between the germline ends. The CDR3 contains 15 residues. Germline values: CDR1 SGHTA, CDR2 FQGTGA. The CDR3 loop reads CASSLIRQLHYEQYF. The CDR3 DNA follows: TGTGCCAGCAGCTTAATCAGGCAACTGCACTACGAGCAGTACTTC.

This sequence joins TRBV4-3 and TRBJ2-2, with 12 bases lining up with TRBD2. After removal of 4 bases from V and 3 bases from J, the junction contained 3 bases not matched to a gene. The CDR3 is 16 amino acids. Germline V CDR1 and CDR2: LGHNA, YSLEER. CDR3 in amino acids: CASSRRLAGDTGELFF. CDR3 DNA sequence: TGCGCCAGCAGCCGTAGACTAGCGGGAGACACCGGGGAGCTGTTTTTT.

The chain couples TRBV30 to TRBJ2-3, with 9 nucleotides matching TRBD2. CDR1 is GTSNPN, CDR2 SVGIG, per germline (reference sequence). Trimming took 2 bases from V and 2 from J; bases not matched to a gene: 11. This CDR3 is built from 17 residues. The CDR3 region has the DNA TGTGCCTGGAGTCCTGGGGCGACTAGCGGATTCACAGATACGCAGTATTTT. Translation: CAWSPGATSGFTDTQYF.

The chain couples TRBV7-9 to TRBJ2-7, with D uncertain. Germline V gene lookup returns CDR1 SEHNR and CDR2 FQNEAQ (reference sequence). This CDR3 spans 13 amino acids. The germline V and J ends were trimmed by 5 bases and 3 bases, with 11 bases remaining between them. The CDR3 DNA reads TGTGCCAGCAGCCCAACGACCGGCTACGAGCAGTACTTC. This codes for CASSPTTGYEQYF.

The CDR3 loop is CASSLYQGAEETQYF. CDR3 nucleotides: TGTGCCAGCAGTTTGTACCAGGGGGCCGAAGAGACCCAGTACTTC. The V gene is TRBV27, the J gene TRBJ2-5, with TRBD1 matching over 8 bases. After removal of 3 bases from V and 3 bases from J, the junction contained 6 bases not matched to a gene. Germline-derived CDR1 and CDR2 are MNHEY and SMNVEV (reference sequence). The CDR3 sequence is 15 residues long.

A few counts support this clonotype. The chain carries TRBV3-1 and TRBJ2-3; D uncertain. The V and J ends lost 1 base and 0 bases respectively, with 11 bases between them. The CDR3 is 16 residues long. CDR1 and CDR2 from the germline V gene are LGHDT and YNNKEL (reference sequence). Written as DNA, the CDR3 is TGTGCCAGCAGCCAAGGCGCAGGACCCAGCACAGATACGCAGTATTTT. Translation: CASSQGAGPSTDTQYF.

V gene TRBV30 combines with J gene TRBJ2-3; no firm D call. The CDR3 runs 13 residues. Trimming took 0 bases from V and 2 from J, leaving 6 bases between them. Germline lookup yields CDR1 GTSNPN and CDR2 SVGIG (reference sequence). CDR3 protein: CAWSVSATDTQYF. The DNA of the CDR3 is TGTGCCTGGAGTGTATCGGCCACAGATACGCAGTATTTT.

V is TRBV29-1 and J is TRBJ1-2; D may be TRBD1 (6 bases). Trimming took off 3 bases at V and 8 bases at J, with 16 bases between the two ends. The CDR3 is made up of 13 amino acids. Germline CDR1 is SQVTM and CDR2 is ANQGSEA. The CDR3 bases are TGCAGCGTTGAGGATCAGGGGAGTAGCGGCTACACCTTC. This sequence encodes CSVEDQGSSGYTF.

The V and J genes are TRBV5-4 and TRBJ2-5, with 9 bases aligning to TRBD2. Per the germline V gene, CDR1 is SGHNT and CDR2 is YYREEE (reference sequence). The CDR3 length is 16 residues. The V segment lost 0 bases and the J segment 5 bases; nucleotides outside the gene matches: 8. Written as DNA, the CDR3 is TGTGCCAGCAGCTTGGAGGCGGGGGGGCCTTGGGAGACCCAGTACTTC. Translating gives CASSLEAGGPWETQYF.

This clonotype showed up just a few times. The genes are TRBV11-3 and TRBJ2-1; the match to TRBD2 covers 15 bases. This CDR3 is built from 15 residues. J gave up 8 bases and V 5 bases, and 4 bases lay outside the gene matches. The V gene's germline CDR1 is SGHNT and CDR2 YENEEA. CDR3 nucleotides: TGTGCCAGCAGCCTGGGACTAGCGGGAGGCGATGAGCAGTTCTTC. Encoded protein: CASSLGLAGGDEQFF.

This clonotype was observed a single time. The chain couples TRBV7-9 to TRBJ2-1; D remains ambiguous. Deletions cut 7 bases from V and 6 bases from J, with 7 bases between. The CDR3 runs 11 residues. Germline CDR1 reads SEHNR; CDR2 reads FQNEAQ (reference sequence). For the CDR3, the DNA is TGTGCCAGCAAAGGGCTCAATGAGCAGTTCTTC. Its protein product is CASKGLNEQFF. Looking up the rest from reference TRBV7-9 and TRBJ2-1 gives the full variable domain: DTGVSQNPRHKITKRGQNVTFRCDPISEHNRLYWYRQTLGQGPEFLTYFQNEAQLEKSRLLSDRFSAERPKGSFSTLEIQRTEQGDSAMYLCASKGLNEQFFGPGTRLTVL.